The rows below give T cell receptor beta chains drawn from one sample of a study of blood T cell repertoires in COVID-19. The repertoire was sequenced with immunoSEQ multiplex PCR; TCRdb's copy has only in-frame clones and lacks some. Of around 300,000 clones in the sample, 75% to 90% were seen once. Material: peripheral blood. The receptors derive from a woman aged 25 to 45 with active or convalescent COVID-19. CDR3s include the opening cysteine and the closing phenylalanine or tryptophan. Fields, in order: D gene, clone size, V gene, J gene, CDR3 DNA, CDR3 protein. D genes are given only for firm matches. Clone size is given for some rows only: seen once, a few or many times, or a class if the clone is expanded.

.	few	TRBV9	TRBJ1-3	TGTGCCAGCAGCCTGGACAGTCCACTCTCTGGAAACACCATATATTTT	CASSLDSPLSGNTIYF
TRBD2	.	TRBV10-1	TRBJ2-5	TGCGCCAGCAGTGATGGCGGGGGGGCCGGAGAGACCCAGTACTTC	CASSDGGGAGETQYF
.	.	TRBV28	TRBJ2-7	TGTGCCAGCAGCTCTCGGGTCCTAGGAGGGGAGCAGTACTTC	CASSSRVLGGEQYF
.	.	TRBV7-9	TRBJ2-1	TGTGCCAGCAGCTTAGCCTGGACAGCTAACAATGAGCAGTTCTTC	CASSLAWTANNEQFF
.	.	TRBV4-3	TRBJ1-3	TGCGCCAGCAGCCAAGAGGCAGTCTCTGGAAACACCATATATTTT	CASSQEAVSGNTIYF
TRBD2	.	TRBV5-1	TRBJ2-7	TGCGCCAGCAGCTTGACTAGCGGGAATTACGAGCAGTACTTC	CASSLTSGNYEQYF
TRBD1	.	TRBV18	TRBJ2-5	TGTGCCAGCTCGACCGGGACAGGGGGCCGAGAGACCCAGTACTTC	CASSTGTGGRETQYF
.	.	TRBV11-2	TRBJ2-1	TGTGCCAGCAGCTTAGTTTACGGGGGCTACAATGAGCAGTTCTTC	CASSLVYGGYNEQFF
TRBD1	.	TRBV7-6	TRBJ2-5	TGTGCCAGCAGCTTAGTCGGGACAGGGGAACGAGAGACCCAGTACTTC	CASSLVGTGERETQYF
TRBD2	.	TRBV2	TRBJ2-3	TGTGCCAGCAGTGAAAGGGCTAGCGGGGGCACAGATACGCAGTATTTT	CASSERASGGTDTQYF
TRBD1	.	TRBV10-2	TRBJ1-6	TGCGCCAGCAGTGAGGACAGGGGATTTTCCTCCTATAATTCACCCCTCCACTTT	CASSEDRGFSSYNSPLHF
.	once	TRBV7-2	TRBJ1-2	TGTGCCAGCAGCTTAATCTGGGGCAGCGGGGGCTACACCTTC	CASSLIWGSGGYTF
TRBD1	.	TRBV28	TRBJ1-2	TGTGCCAGCAGTATTACAGGGGGGGTCGGCTACACCTTC	CASSITGGVGYTF
.	once	TRBV7-8	TRBJ1-4	TGTGCCAGCAGCTTATTTGGGGGAGGTGAAAAACTGTTTTTT	CASSLFGGGEKLFF
.	.	TRBV25-1	TRBJ2-3	TGTGCCAGCAGTCGCGCAGGTCTGCTGGCGGATACGCAGTATTTT	CASSRAGLLADTQYF
TRBD1	once	TRBV29-1	TRBJ1-1	TGCAGCGTCCTTCAAACAGGGGGCGACACTGAAGCTTTCTTT	CSVLQTGGDTEAFF
TRBD2	.	TRBV5-1	TRBJ2-1	TGCGCCAGCAGCTTGGATCCGGGAGGGGAGCAGTTCTTC	CASSLDPGGEQFF
.	.	TRBV28	TRBJ2-2	TGTGCCAGCAGTTCCGGGAACCTCTACACCGGGGAGCTGTTTTTT	CASSSGNLYTGELFF
TRBD1	.	TRBV6-5	TRBJ1-6	TGTGCCAGCAGTTTAGGATTATCAGGGGGTAATTCACCCCTCCACTTT	CASSLGLSGGNSPLHF
TRBD1	.	TRBV9	TRBJ2-3	TGTGCCAGCAGCGTCGGACAGGGGCTAGAAACAGATACGCAGTATTTT	CASSVGQGLETDTQYF
TRBD2	.	TRBV27	TRBJ2-3	TGTGCCAGCAGTCTCCATAACGGGGGGACAGATACGCAGTATTTT	CASSLHNGGTDTQYF
TRBD1	.	TRBV6-4	TRBJ1-1	TGTGCCAGCAACCGGACAGGGGGCGCCCGGGGCAGTGAAGCTTTCTTT	CASNRTGGARGSEAFF
TRBD1	few	TRBV24-1	TRBJ1-1	TGTGCCACCAGTGATCTCCGGGACAGGGGATACACTGAAGCTTTCTTT	CATSDLRDRGYTEAFF
.	.	TRBV7-9	TRBJ2-3	TGTGCCAGCAGCTTAGGCGCTAGGCGCGGGACAGATACGCAGTATTTT	CASSLGARRGTDTQYF
.	.	TRBV10-3	TRBJ1-5	TGTGCCATCAGTGGGGCCCGAACCAATCAGCCCCAGCATTTT	CAISGARTNQPQHF
TRBD2	.	TRBV6-6	TRBJ2-7	TGTGCCAGCAGTTACTCCGGGACTAGCTCCTACGAGCAGTACTTC	CASSYSGTSSYEQYF
.	.	TRBV24-1	TRBJ2-2	TGTGCCACCAAGGACGGCACCGGGGACACCGGGGAGCTGTTTTTT	CATKDGTGDTGELFF
TRBD1	few	TRBV18	TRBJ2-7	TGTGCCAGCTCACGAACGACAGGGGGCTACGAGCAGTACTTC	CASSRTTGGYEQYF
.	.	TRBV15	TRBJ1-5	TGTGCCACCAGCAGAGGACCTCAGGGTAATCAGCCCCAGCATTTT	CATSRGPQGNQPQHF
TRBD2	.	TRBV3-1/TRBV3-2	TRBJ2-4	TGTGCCAGCAGCGCGAGAAGCGGGGGGACCTTAAAAAACATTCAGTACTTC	CASSARSGGTLKNIQYF
.	.	TRBV7-9	TRBJ1-1	TGTGCCAGCAGCGAGCTGCGGCCGGCTGAAGCTTTCTTT	CASSELRPAEAFF
.	.	TRBV13	TRBJ1-4	TGTGCCAGCAGCTTAGTAGGCGGGGTGGCGCGGGGTAATGAAAAACTGTTTTTT	CASSLVGGVARGNEKLFF
TRBD2	once	TRBV29-1	TRBJ2-1	TGCAGCGTCGGACTAGCGTCATACAATGAGCAGTTCTTC	CSVGLASYNEQFF
.	.	TRBV3-1/TRBV3-2	TRBJ2-1	TGTGCTTATACCCCGGGGGAAGTATACAATGAGCAGTTCTTC	CAYTPGEVYNEQFF
.	few	TRBV19	TRBJ1-5	TGTGCCAGTAGTATCAGACAGTCAGACAATCAGCCCCAGCATTTT	CASSIRQSDNQPQHF
TRBD1	.	TRBV18	TRBJ2-2	TGTGCCAGCTCATCCACACAGGGGCGTGGGAACACCGGGGAGCTGTTTTTT	CASSSTQGRGNTGELFF
TRBD1	.	TRBV19	TRBJ1-2	TGTGCCAGTAGAAGCCTCCCATCGGGACAGGACTATGGCTACACCTTC	CASRSLPSGQDYGYTF
.	once	TRBV2	TRBJ2-2	TGTGCCAGCAGGGGAGATCACACCGGGGAGCTGTTTTTT	CASRGDHTGELFF
.	.	TRBV10-3	TRBJ1-2	TGTGCCATCAGTGGTCAGGCCAGTAGCTATGGCTACACCTTC	CAISGQASSYGYTF
.	.	TRBV24-1	TRBJ1-3	TGTGCCACCAGTGATTTACCGGTCTCTGGAAACACCATATATTTT	CATSDLPVSGNTIYF
TRBD1	.	TRBV6-2/TRBV6-3	TRBJ1-2	TGTGCCAGCAGTGGCGGCCGGGACAGGGGCCGCGGCTACACCTTC	CASSGGRDRGRGYTF
.	.	TRBV5-1	TRBJ1-1	TGCGCCAGCAGGAGGGGGATGGGCGCTGAAGCTTTCTTT	CASRRGMGAEAFF
.	.	TRBV24-1	TRBJ2-2	TGTGCCACCAGTGCCCAGGGGAGCGGCACCGGGGAGCTGTTTTTT	CATSAQGSGTGELFF
TRBD1	few	TRBV9	TRBJ2-7	TGTGCCAGCAGCGTTTCGAGCCACCGCGGACAGGGGGCCTACGAGCAGTACTTC	CASSVSSHRGQGAYEQYF
.	.	TRBV5-5	TRBJ2-7	TGTGCCAGCAGCTTGGGAACAGGCTTGGGCGAGCAGTACTTC	CASSLGTGLGEQYF
TRBD1	.	TRBV6-5	TRBJ1-4	TGTGCCAGCAGTCGGGGGACAGGGGGTGAAAAACTGTTTTTT	CASSRGTGGEKLFF
TRBD1	.	TRBV27	TRBJ2-7	TGTGCCAGCGGAAACAGGGGGGATTACGAGCAGTACTTC	CASGNRGDYEQYF
TRBD1	few	TRBV19	TRBJ1-5	TGTGCCAGTAGTAGGGACAGGTATCAGCCCCAGCATTTT	CASSRDRYQPQHF
.	once	TRBV9	TRBJ2-7	TGTGCCAGCAGCGTAGGGGGGCTGTTTGGTGAGCAGTACTTC	CASSVGGLFGEQYF
TRBD1	.	TRBV5-8	TRBJ2-2	TGTGCCAGCAGCGAGAACTCCCCAGACAGGGCCAACACCGGGGAGCTGTTTTTT	CASSENSPDRANTGELFF
.	.	TRBV7-2	TRBJ1-3	TGTGCCAGCAGCTTTAGTTCAAATGGAAACACCATATATTTT	CASSFSSNGNTIYF
.	.	TRBV18	TRBJ2-2	TGTGCCAGCTCACCCCGAACAGCAGGGGAGAACACCGGGGAGCTGTTTTTT	CASSPRTAGENTGELFF
.	.	TRBV7-9	TRBJ2-1	TGTGCCAGCAGCTTAGGAGGGGAGCAGTTCTTC	CASSLGGEQFF